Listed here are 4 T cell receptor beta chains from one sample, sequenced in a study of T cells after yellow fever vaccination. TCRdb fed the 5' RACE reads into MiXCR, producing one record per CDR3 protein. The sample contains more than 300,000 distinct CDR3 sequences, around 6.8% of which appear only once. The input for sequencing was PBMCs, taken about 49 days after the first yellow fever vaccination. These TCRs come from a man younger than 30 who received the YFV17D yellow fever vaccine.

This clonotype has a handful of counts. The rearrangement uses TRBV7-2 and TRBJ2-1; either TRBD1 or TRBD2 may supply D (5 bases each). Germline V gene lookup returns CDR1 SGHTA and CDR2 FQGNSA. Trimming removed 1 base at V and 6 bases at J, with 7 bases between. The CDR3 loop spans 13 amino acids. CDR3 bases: TGTGCCAGCAGCTTAGTGGGGACCAATGAGCAGTTCTTC. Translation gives CASSLVGTNEQFF.

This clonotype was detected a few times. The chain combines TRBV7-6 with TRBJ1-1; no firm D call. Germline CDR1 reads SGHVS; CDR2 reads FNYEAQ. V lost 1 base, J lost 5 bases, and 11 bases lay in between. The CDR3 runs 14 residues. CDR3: CASSLVGRRTEAFF. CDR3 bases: TGTGCCAGCAGCTTAGTGGGGAGACGGACTGAAGCTTTCTTT.

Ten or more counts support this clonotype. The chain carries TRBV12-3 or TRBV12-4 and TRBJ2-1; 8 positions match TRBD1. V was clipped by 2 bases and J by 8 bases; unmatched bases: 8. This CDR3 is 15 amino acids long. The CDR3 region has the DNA TGTGCCAGCAGTTTAAGGACAGGGAATGTCGATGAGCAGTTCTTC. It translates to CASSLRTGNVDEQFF.

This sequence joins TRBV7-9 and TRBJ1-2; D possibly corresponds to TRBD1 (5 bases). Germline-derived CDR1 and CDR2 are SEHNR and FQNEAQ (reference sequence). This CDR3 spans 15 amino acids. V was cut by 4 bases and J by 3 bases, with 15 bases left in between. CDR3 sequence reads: CASSSALDNDYGYTF. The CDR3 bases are TGTGCCAGCAGCTCGGCCCTGGACAACGACTATGGCTACACCTTC.